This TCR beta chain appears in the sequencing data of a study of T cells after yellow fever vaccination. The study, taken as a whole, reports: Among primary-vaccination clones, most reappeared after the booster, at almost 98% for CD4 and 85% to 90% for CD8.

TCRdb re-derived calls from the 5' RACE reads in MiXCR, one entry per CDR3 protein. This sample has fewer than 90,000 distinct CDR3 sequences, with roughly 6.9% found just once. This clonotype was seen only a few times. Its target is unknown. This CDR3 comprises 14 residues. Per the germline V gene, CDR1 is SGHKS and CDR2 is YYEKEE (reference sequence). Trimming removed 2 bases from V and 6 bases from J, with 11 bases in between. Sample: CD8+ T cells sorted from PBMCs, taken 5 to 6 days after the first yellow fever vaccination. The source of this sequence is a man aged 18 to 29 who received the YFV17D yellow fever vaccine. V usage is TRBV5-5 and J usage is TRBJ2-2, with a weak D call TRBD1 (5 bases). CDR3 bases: TGTGCCAGCAGCTTCTGGTTAGGGGCCGGGGAGCTGTTTTTT. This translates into CASSFWLGAGELFF.